This T cell receptor beta chain was sequenced during a study of shared clonotypes between healthy human individuals. Original processing notes: ImmunoSEQ output lacked quality scores and full-length reads, limiting matched filtering. The protocol was immunoSEQ multiplex PCR, while the TCRdb copy is restricted to in-frame clones and leaves out a portion. V and J calls and clone size come straight from that table; D and trimming were deduced from the DNA. Of around 2.5 million clones listed, approximately 94% are singletons. Trimming took 8 bases from V and 3 from J; bases not matched to a gene: 8. This CDR3 region has 15 residues. Germline V lookup: CDR1 MNHNS, CDR2 SASEGT.

Sample: naive CD4+ T cells from PBMCs. Subset specified: CD45RA+ positively selected. This chain joins TRBV6-1 and TRBJ2-3; 10 bases agree with TRBD2. The receptor comes from a man between 18 and 29 years old in good health. Some clones in this sample may be carry-over from other donors' samples. The CDR3 nucleotides are TGTGCCAGCTCGTTCGGGACTAGCGAAACAGATACGCAGTATTTT. Amino acids: CASSFGTSETDTQYF.